This T cell receptor (beta chain) appears in the sequencing data of a study of blood T cell repertoires in COVID-19. At the level of the study: Whether acute or convalescent, the COVID-19 samples came from the United States, Italy and Spain. T cells, B-cell-depleted T cells, or PBMCs supplied cDNA or gDNA.

In the original analysis: Nucleated cell counts were estimated from reference gene primer amplification. Data came from immunoSEQ multiplex PCR; TCRdb stores just in-frame clones and leaves some out. The DNA gave D and trimming, while V, J and clone size come from that table. The table lists over 90,000 clones, approximately 90% of them singletons. The germline CDR1 and CDR2 sequences are SNHLY and FYNNEI. The CDR3 is made up of 16 amino acids. V was trimmed by 4 bases and J by 1 base, leaving 14 bases between them. The origin of this receptor is a man aged 50-59 years with active COVID-19. What was sequenced was peripheral blood. V gene TRBV2 combines with J gene TRBJ1-5, with D possibly being TRBD1 (5 bases). The CDR3 DNA reads TGTGCCAGCAGTGGGATTTGGGGGGAAAGCAATCAGCCCCAGCATTTT. This gives the protein CASSGIWGESNQPQHF.